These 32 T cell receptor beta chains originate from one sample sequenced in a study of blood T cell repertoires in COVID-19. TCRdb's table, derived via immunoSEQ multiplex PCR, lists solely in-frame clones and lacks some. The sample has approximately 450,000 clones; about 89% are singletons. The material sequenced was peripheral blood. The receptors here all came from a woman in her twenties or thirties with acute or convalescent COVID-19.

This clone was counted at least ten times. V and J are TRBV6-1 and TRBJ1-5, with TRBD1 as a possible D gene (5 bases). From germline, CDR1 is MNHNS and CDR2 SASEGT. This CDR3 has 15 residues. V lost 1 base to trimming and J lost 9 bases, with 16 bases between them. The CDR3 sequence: CASSEDRTRFGPQHF. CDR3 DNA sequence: TGTGCCAGCAGTGAAGACCGGACACGGTTTGGGCCCCAGCATTTT.

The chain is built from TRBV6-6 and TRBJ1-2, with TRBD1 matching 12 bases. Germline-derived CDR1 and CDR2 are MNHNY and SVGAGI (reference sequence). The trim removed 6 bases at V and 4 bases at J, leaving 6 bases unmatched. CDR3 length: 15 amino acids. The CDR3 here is CASSRDRGLTYGYTF. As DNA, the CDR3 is TGTGCCAGCAGCCGGGACAGGGGGCTCACCTATGGCTACACCTTC.

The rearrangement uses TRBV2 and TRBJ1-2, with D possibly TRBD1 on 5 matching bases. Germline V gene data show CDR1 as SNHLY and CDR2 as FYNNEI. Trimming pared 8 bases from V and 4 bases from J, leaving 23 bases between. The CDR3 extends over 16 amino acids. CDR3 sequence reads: CASGSVAGGLIYGYTF. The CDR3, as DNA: TGTGCCAGCGGGTCCGTTGCTGGGGGACTGATCTATGGCTACACCTTC.

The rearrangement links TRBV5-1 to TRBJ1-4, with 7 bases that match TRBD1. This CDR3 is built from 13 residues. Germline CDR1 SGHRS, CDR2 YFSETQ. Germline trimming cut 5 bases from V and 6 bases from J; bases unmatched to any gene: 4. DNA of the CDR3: TGCGCCAGCAGAAACAGGGGCGATGAAAAACTGTTTTTT. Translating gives CASRNRGDEKLFF.

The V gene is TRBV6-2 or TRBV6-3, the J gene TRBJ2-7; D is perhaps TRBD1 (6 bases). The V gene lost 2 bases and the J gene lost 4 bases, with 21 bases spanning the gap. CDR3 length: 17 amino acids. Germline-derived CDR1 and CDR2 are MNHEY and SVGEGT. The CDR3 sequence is CASSYPTLGQIRYEQYF. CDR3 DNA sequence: TGTGCCAGCAGTTACCCTACACTCGGACAGATTAGATACGAGCAGTACTTC.

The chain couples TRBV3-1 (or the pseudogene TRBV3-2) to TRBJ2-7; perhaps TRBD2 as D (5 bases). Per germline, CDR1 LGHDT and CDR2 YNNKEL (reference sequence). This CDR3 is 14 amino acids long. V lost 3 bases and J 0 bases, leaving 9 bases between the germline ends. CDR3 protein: CASSHPGSSYEQYF. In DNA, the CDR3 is TGTGCCAGCAGCCACCCGGGGAGCTCCTACGAGCAGTACTTC.

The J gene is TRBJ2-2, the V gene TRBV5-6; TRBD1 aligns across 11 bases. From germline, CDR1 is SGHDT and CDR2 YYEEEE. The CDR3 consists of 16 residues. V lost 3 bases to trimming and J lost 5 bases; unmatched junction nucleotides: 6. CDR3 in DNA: TGTGCCAGCAGCTCGTCCGGGACAGGGGGGACCGGGGAGCTGTTTTTT. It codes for CASSSSGTGGTGELFF.

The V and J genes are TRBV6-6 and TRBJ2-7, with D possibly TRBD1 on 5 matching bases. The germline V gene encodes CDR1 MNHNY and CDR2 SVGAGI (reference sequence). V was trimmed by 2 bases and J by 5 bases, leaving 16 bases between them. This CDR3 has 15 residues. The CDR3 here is CASSYVRQPAHEQYF. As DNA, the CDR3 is TGTGCCAGCAGTTACGTCCGACAGCCAGCTCACGAGCAGTACTTC.

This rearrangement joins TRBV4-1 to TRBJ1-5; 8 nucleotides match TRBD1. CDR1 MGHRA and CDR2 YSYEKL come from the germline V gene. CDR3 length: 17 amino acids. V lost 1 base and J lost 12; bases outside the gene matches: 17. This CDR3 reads CASSQAVSGTGTPLQHF. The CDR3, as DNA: TGCGCCAGCAGCCAAGCCGTGTCCGGGACAGGAACCCCCCTCCAGCATTTT.

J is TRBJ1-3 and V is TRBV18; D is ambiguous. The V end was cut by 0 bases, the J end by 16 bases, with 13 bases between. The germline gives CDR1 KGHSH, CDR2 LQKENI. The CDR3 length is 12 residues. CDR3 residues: CASSPPSRGAYF. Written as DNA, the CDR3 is TGTGCCAGCTCACCACCGTCTCGGGGAGCGTATTTT.

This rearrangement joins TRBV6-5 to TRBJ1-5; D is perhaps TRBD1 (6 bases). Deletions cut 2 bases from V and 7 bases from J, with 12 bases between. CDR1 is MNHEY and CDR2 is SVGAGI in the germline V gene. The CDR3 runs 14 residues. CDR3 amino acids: CASSYRGGSQPQHF. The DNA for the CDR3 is TGTGCCAGCAGTTACCGAGGGGGATCCCAGCCCCAGCATTTT.

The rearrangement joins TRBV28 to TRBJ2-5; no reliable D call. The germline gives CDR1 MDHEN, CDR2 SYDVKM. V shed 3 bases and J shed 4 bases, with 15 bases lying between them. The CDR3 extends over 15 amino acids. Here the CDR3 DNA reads TGTGCCAGCAGTTTTCCCGACGCGGTTGGAGAGACCCAGTACTTC. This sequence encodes CASSFPDAVGETQYF.

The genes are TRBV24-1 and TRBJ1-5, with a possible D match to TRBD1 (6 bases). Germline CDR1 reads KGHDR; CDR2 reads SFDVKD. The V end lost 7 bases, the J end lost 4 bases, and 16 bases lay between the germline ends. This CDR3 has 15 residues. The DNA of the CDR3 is TGTGCCACCAGCGGGGCGGCAGGGGTAAATCAGCCCCAGCATTTT. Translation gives CATSGAAGVNQPQHF.

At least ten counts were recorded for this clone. The CDR3 DNA sequence: TGTGCCAGCAGTGAACGGGGTTGGGATGGCTACACCTTC. Protein sequence: CASSERGWDGYTF. This chain joins TRBV2 and TRBJ1-2, with D hard to call. The CDR3 length is 13 residues. Germline CDR1 and CDR2: SNHLY and FYNNEI. V was pared by 2 bases and J by 6 bases, with 10 bases between.

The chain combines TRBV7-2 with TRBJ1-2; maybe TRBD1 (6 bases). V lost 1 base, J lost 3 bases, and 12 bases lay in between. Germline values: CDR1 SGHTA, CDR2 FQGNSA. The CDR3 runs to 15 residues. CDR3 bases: TGTGCCAGCAGCTTAGTTGCGGGGGCGGACTATGGCTACACCTTC. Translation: CASSLVAGADYGYTF.

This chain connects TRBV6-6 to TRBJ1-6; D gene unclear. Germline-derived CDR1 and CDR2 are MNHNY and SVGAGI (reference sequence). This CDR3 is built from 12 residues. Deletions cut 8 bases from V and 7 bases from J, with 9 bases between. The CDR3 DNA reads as TGTGCCAGCTCCTCGGGGAATTCACCCCTCCACTTT. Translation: CASSSGNSPLHF.

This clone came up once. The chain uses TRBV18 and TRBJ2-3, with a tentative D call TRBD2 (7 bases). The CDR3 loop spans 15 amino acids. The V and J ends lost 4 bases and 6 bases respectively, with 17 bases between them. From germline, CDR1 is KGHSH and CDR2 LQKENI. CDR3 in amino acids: CASSRGGDLRDTQYF. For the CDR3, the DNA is TGTGCCAGCTCACGAGGGGGGGACCTAAGGGATACGCAGTATTTT.

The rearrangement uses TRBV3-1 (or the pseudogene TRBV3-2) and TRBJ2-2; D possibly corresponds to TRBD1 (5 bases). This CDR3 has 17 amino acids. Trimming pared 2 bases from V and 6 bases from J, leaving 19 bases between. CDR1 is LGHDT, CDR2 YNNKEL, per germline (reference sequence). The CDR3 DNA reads TGTGCCAGCAGCCAAAGGTGGGGCAGATCCGTTCCCGGGGAGCTGTTTTTT. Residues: CASSQRWGRSVPGELFF.

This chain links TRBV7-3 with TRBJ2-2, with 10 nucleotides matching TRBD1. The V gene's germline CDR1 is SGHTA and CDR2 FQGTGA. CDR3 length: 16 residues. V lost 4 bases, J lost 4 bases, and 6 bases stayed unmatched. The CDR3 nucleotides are TGTGCCAGCAGCTCGAGGACAGGGGGACTCACCGGGGAGCTGTTTTTT. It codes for CASSSRTGGLTGELFF. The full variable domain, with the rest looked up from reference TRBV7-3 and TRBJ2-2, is GAGVSQTPSNKVTEKGKYVELRCDPISGHTALYWYRQSLGQGPEFLIYFQGTGAADDSGLPNDRFFAVRPEGSVSTLKIQRTERGDSAVYLCASSSRTGGLTGELFFGEGSRLTVL.

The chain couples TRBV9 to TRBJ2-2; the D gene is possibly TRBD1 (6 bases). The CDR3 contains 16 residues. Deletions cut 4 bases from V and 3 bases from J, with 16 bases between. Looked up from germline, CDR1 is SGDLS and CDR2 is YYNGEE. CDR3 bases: TGTGCCAGCAGCACCAACAGGGTTGGCGACACCGGGGAGCTGTTTTTT. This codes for CASSTNRVGDTGELFF.

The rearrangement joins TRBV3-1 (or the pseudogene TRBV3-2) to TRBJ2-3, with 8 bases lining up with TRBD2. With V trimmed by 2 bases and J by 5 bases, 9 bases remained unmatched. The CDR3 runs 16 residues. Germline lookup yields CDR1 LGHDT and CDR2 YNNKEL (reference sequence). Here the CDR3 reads CASSQFGSGVEDTQYF. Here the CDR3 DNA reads TGTGCCAGCAGCCAATTCGGTAGCGGGGTTGAAGATACGCAGTATTTT.

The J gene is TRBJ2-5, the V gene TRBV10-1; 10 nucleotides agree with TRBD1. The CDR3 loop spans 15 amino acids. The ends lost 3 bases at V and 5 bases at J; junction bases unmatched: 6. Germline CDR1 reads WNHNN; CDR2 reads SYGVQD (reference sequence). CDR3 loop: CASSDSWTGGETQYF. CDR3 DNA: TGCGCCAGCAGTGATTCCTGGACAGGGGGGGAGACCCAGTACTTC.

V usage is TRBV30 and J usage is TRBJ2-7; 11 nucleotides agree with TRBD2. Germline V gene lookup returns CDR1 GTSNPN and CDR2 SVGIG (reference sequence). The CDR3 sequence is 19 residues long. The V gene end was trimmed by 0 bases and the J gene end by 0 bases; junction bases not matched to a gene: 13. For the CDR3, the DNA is TGTGCCTGGAGTGTAGGGGCTAGCGGGGGGCCCCCTAGCTCCTACGAGCAGTACTTC. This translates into CAWSVGASGGPPSSYEQYF.

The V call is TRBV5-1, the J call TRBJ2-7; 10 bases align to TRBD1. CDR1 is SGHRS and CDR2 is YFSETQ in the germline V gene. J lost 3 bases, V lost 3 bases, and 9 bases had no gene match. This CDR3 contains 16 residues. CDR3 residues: CASSSHRDRGGYEQYF. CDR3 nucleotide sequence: TGCGCCAGCAGCTCCCACCGGGACAGGGGAGGCTACGAGCAGTACTTC. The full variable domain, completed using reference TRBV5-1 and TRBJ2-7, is KAGVTQTPRYLIKTRGQQVTLSCSPISGHRSVSWYQQTPGQGLQFLFEYFSETQRNKGNFPGRFSGRQFSNSRSEMNVSTLELGDSALYLCASSSHRDRGGYEQYFGPGTRLTVT.

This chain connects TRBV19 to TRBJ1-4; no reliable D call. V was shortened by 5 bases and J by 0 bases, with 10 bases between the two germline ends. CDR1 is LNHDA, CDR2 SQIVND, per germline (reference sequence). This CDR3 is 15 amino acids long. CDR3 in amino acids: CASSPTAATNEKLFF. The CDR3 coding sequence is TGTGCCAGTAGTCCAACAGCTGCAACTAATGAAAAACTGTTTTTT. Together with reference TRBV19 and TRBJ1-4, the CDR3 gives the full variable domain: DGGITQSPKYLFRKEGQNVTLSCEQNLNHDAMYWYRQDPGQGLRLIYYSQIVNDFQKGDIAEGYSVSREKKESFPLTVTSAQKNPTAFYLCASSPTAATNEKLFFGSGTQLSVL.

Here the CDR3 reads CASRGTDPYEQYF. CDR3 nucleotide sequence: TGTGCCAGCAGGGGGACAGACCCCTACGAGCAGTACTTC. V is TRBV2 and J is TRBJ2-7; TRBD1 aligns across 7 bases. Trimming removed 6 bases from V and 2 bases from J; junction bases left unmatched: 4. There are 13 residues in the CDR3. Per the germline V gene, CDR1 is SNHLY and CDR2 is FYNNEI.

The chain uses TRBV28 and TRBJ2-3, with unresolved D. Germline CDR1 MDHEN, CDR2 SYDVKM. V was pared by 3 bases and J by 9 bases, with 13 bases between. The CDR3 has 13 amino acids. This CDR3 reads CASSLGAQITQYF. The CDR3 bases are TGTGCCAGCAGTTTGGGTGCACAGATCACGCAGTATTTT.

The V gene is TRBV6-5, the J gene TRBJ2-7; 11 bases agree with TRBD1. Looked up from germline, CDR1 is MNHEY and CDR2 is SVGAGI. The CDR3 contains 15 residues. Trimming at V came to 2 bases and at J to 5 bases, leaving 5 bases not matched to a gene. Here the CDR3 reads CASSYAWGQGDEQYF. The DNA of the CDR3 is TGTGCCAGCAGTTACGCATGGGGACAGGGGGACGAGCAGTACTTC.

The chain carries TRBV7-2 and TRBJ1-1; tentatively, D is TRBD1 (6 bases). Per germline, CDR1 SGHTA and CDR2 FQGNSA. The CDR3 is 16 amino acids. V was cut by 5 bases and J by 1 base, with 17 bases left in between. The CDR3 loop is CASSPEGVAANTEAFF. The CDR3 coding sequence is TGTGCCAGCAGCCCCGAGGGGGTCGCTGCGAACACTGAAGCTTTCTTT. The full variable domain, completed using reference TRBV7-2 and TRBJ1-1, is GAGVSQSPSNKVTEKGKDVELRCDPISGHTALYWYRQSLGQGLEFLIYFQGNSAPDKSGLPSDRFSAERTGGSVSTLTIQRTQQEDSAVYLCASSPEGVAANTEAFFGQGTRLTVV.

The CDR3 protein is CSALTVNNEQFF. CDR3 DNA: TGCAGCGCCCTGACAGTCAACAATGAGCAGTTCTTC. The chain links TRBV29-1 to TRBJ2-1, with D possibly being TRBD1 (5 bases). V lost 7 bases to trimming and J lost 5 bases, with 12 bases between them. Germline CDR1 and CDR2: SQVTM and ANQGSEA. This CDR3 spans 12 amino acids.

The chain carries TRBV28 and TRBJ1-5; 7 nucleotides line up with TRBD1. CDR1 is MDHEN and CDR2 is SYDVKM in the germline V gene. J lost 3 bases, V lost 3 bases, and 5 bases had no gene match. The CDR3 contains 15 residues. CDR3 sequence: CASSFDREDNQPQHF. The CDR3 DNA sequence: TGTGCCAGCAGTTTCGACAGGGAGGACAATCAGCCCCAGCATTTT.

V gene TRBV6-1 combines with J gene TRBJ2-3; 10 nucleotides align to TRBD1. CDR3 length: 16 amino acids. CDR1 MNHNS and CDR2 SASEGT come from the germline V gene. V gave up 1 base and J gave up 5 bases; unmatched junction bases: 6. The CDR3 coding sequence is TGTGCCAGCAGTGAAGTATGGGACAGGGGAGGAGATACGCAGTATTTT. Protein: CASSEVWDRGGDTQYF.